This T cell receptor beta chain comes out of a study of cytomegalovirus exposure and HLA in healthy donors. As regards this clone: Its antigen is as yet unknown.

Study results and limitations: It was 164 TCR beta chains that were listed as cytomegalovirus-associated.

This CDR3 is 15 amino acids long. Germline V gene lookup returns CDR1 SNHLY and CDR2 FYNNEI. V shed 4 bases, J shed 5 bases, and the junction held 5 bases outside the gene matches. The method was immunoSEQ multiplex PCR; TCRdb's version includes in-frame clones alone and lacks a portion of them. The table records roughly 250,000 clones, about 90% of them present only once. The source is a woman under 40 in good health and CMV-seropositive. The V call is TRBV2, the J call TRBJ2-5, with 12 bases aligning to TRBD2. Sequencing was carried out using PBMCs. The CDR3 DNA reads TGTGCCAGCAGTGTGACTAGCGGGGGAGGCGAGACCCAGTACTTC. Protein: CASSVTSGGGETQYF.